The rows below give T cell receptor beta chains drawn from one sample of a study of cytomegalovirus exposure and HLA in healthy donors. The table came from immunoSEQ multiplex PCR; TCRdb's copy has only in-frame clones and leaves some out. The sample includes 65,000 to 95,000 clones, around 79% of them seen just once. Specimen: PBMCs. The receptors here all came from a male donor in good health and CMV-seropositive. Each CDR3 is given with its conserved first and last residue. The D gene is left open where the match is weak.

D | V | CDR3
NA | TRBV27 | CASRVGGGEKLFF
NA | TRBV7-2 | CASSPGQGWVSPLHF
NA | TRBV30 | CACAGLMNTEAFF
NA | TRBV28 | CASSLSGSGEQYF
TRBD1 | TRBV15 | CATSRGGQGDYEQYF
TRBD2 | TRBV6-6 | CASSHGLVRTKNIQYF
TRBD1 | TRBV5-1 | CASSPDRGYEQYF
NA | TRBV6-5 | CASSYTSSNTGELFF
TRBD2 | TRBV6-5 | CASSSELAGGNEQYF
NA | TRBV7-2 | CASSRERGYEQYF
TRBD2 | TRBV28 | CASTSGEVAGYNEQFF
TRBD1 | TRBV11-2 | CASGTGQNTEAFF
NA | TRBV6-5 | CASSFRSYGYTF
NA | TRBV15 | CATSRGALLEETQYF
NA | TRBV5-4 | CASSLAGSTDTQYF
NA | TRBV5-1 | CASSLGTVSQETQYF
NA | TRBV28 | CASNPEGDTGAFF
NA | TRBV5-1 | CASSWSVGDTEAFF
NA | TRBV7-8 | CASSLVVGVSNEQFF
NA | TRBV7-2 | CASSRDYLSTDTQYF